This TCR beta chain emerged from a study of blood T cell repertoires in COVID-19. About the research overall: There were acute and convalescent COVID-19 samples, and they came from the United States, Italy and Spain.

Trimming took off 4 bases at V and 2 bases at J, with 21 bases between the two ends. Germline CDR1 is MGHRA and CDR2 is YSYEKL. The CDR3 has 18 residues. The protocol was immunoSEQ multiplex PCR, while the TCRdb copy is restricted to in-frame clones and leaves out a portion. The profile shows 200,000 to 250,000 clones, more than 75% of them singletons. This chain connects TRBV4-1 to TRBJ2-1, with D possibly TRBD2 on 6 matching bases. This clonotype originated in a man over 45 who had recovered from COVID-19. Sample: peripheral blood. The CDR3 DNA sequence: TGCGCCAGCAGCCCACTACTCAGCGGGCTAGCGACCTACAATGAGCAGTTCTTC. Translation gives CASSPLLSGLATYNEQFF.